Below, 5 T cell receptor beta chains from the same sample are listed, as sequenced in a study of blood T cell repertoires in COVID-19. Sequenced by immunoSEQ multiplex PCR; TCRdb stores in-frame clones only, minus some. The sample records 200,000 to 300,000 clones, approximately 86% being singletons. The sample comprised peripheral blood. The receptors shown here come from a man younger than 40 with active or convalescent COVID-19.

CDR3: CASSRDLILSGRPYEQYF. CDR3 coding DNA: TGTGCCAGCAGTAGGGATTTGATTTTATCAGGGAGGCCCTACGAGCAGTACTTC. J is TRBJ2-7 and V is TRBV27, with a weak D call TRBD2 (6 bases). Germline assignment: CDR1 MNHEY and CDR2 SMNVEV (reference sequence). Trimming cost V 5 bases and J 2 bases, with 25 bases left between them. This CDR3 is built from 18 residues.

The CDR3 sequence: CASSLAGQKETQYF. CDR3 bases: TGTGCCAGCAGCTTAGCGGGGCAAAAAGAGACCCAGTACTTC. V is TRBV7-2 and J is TRBJ2-5; D is possibly TRBD1 (5 bases). Trimming stripped 0 bases from V and 3 bases from J, with 8 bases between. The CDR3 runs to 14 residues. The germline gives CDR1 SGHTA, CDR2 FQGNSA.

This clone turned up a few times. The chain uses TRBV7-6 and TRBJ1-3; TRBD1 matches at 10 bases. The CDR3 has 16 residues. Germline V gene lookup returns CDR1 SGHVS and CDR2 FNYEAQ. Losses at the gene ends were 5 bases for V and 7 bases for J; bases not matched to a gene: 11. CDR3 loop: CASSPTPGQGPNTIYF. The CDR3 coding sequence is TGTGCCAGCAGCCCTACCCCGGGACAGGGGCCGAACACCATATATTTT.

V and J are TRBV19 and TRBJ2-2; 7 nucleotides match TRBD1. The length of the CDR3 is 15 residues. V lost 3 bases and J lost 6; bases outside the gene matches: 7. From germline, CDR1 is LNHDA and CDR2 SQIVND (reference sequence). The CDR3, as DNA: TGTGCCAGTAGTATGGGCAGGGGGAGTTCCGGGGAGCTGTTTTTT. Its protein product is CASSMGRGSSGELFF.

V is TRBV6-2 or TRBV6-3 and J is TRBJ2-1; the D is unclear. There are 12 residues in the CDR3. From germline, CDR1 is MNHEY and CDR2 SVGEGT. V lost 2 bases, J lost 12 bases, and 11 bases lay in between. CDR3: CASSYTLRWQFF. CDR3 nucleotides: TGTGCCAGCAGTTACACCCTCCGGTGGCAGTTCTTC.